One sample yielded the 26 T cell receptor beta chains listed below, sequenced in a study of cytomegalovirus exposure and HLA in healthy donors. The primer mix had 60 Vbeta and 13 Jbeta primers. Profiled with immunoSEQ multiplex PCR; TCRdb holds only in-frame clones, not every one. The table includes 150,000 to 200,000 clones, over 60% detected once. Sequenced: PBMCs. The receptors here all came from a woman between 40 and 50 years old in good health and CMV-seronegative.

Comment on this clone: Its ends do not fully match the called genes, so a read error is possible. The gene calls are TRBV30 and TRBJ1-5; D is perhaps TRBD1 (6 bases). The CDR3 totals 13 residues. Looked up from germline, CDR1 is GTSNPN and CDR2 is SVGIG (reference sequence). The CDR3 region has the DNA TGTGCCTGGAGCCTCGACGGGGGGCGCATCACAAAATTT. It is translated as CAWSLDGGRITKF.

This clone was counted only a few times. This chain links TRBV5-1 with TRBJ1-2; 7 bases map to TRBD1. The germline gives CDR1 SGHRS, CDR2 YFSETQ. With 3 bases clipped from V and 6 bases from J, the junction kept 8 bases outside the gene matches. The CDR3 covers 14 residues. DNA of the CDR3: TGCGCCAGCAGCTACCCCCAGGGGGAGGATGGCTACACCTTC. Encoded protein: CASSYPQGEDGYTF. The full variable domain, rest sourced from reference TRBV5-1 and TRBJ1-2, is KAGVTQTPRYLIKTRGQQVTLSCSPISGHRSVSWYQQTPGQGLQFLFEYFSETQRNKGNFPGRFSGRQFSNSRSEMNVSTLELGDSALYLCASSYPQGEDGYTFGSGTRLTVV.

The chain recombines TRBV2 with TRBJ1-5, with D possibly matching TRBD1 (6 bases). Looked up from germline, CDR1 is SNHLY and CDR2 is FYNNEI. CDR3 length equals 13 residues. Trimming cost V 8 bases and J 5 bases, with 13 bases left between them. CDR3 sequence (DNA): TGTGCCAGCGTGAACTCAGGGGATCAGCCCCAGCATTTT. Its translation: CASVNSGDQPQHF. Full variable domain (remainder filled in from reference TRBV2 and TRBJ1-5): EPEVTQTPSHQVTQMGQEVILRCVPISNHLYFYWYRQILGQKVEFLVSFYNNEISEKSEIFDDQFSVERPDGSNFTLKIRSTKLEDSAMYFCASVNSGDQPQHFGDGTRLSIL.

This sequence joins TRBV19 and TRBJ2-2; a possible D gene is TRBD2 (5 bases). The V end was cut by 5 bases, the J end by 9 bases, with 10 bases between. The CDR3 is 12 amino acids. In germline, CDR1 is LNHDA, CDR2 SQIVND (reference sequence). CDR3 sequence (DNA): TGTGCCAGTAGTCCCACGACTAGGGAGCTGTTTTTT. This gives the protein CASSPTTRELFF.

This clone is a singleton in its sample. This chain links TRBV2 with TRBJ2-1, with D unresolved. V shed 3 bases and J shed 5 bases, with 5 bases lying between them. The V gene's germline CDR1 is SNHLY and CDR2 FYNNEI. The CDR3 extends over 12 amino acids. CDR3 DNA sequence: TGTGCCAGCAGTGACCTCGACAATGAGCAGTTCTTC. This gives the protein CASSDLDNEQFF.

This clone came up once. The CDR3 DNA follows: TGTGCCAGCAGGACAGGGGAGAATGAGCAGTTCTTC. Amino acids: CASRTGENEQFF. V is TRBV6-5 and J is TRBJ2-1; 8 bases are a match to TRBD1. The CDR3 is 12 amino acids. Germline V gives CDR1 MNHEY, CDR2 SVGAGI. V lost 6 bases and J lost 7; bases outside the gene matches: 2.

The J gene is TRBJ1-5, the V gene TRBV9, with 7 nucleotides matching TRBD1. This CDR3 comprises 14 residues. Trimming removed 8 bases from V and 3 bases from J; junction bases left unmatched: 8. CDR1 and CDR2 (germline): SGDLS, YYNGEE. The CDR3 sequence is CASNRGEFNQPQHF. CDR3 in DNA: TGTGCCAGTAACAGGGGCGAATTCAATCAGCCCCAGCATTTT.

This chain joins TRBV29-1 and TRBJ2-6; D remains unclear. Trimming took off 7 bases at V and 0 bases at J, with 10 bases between the two ends. From germline, CDR1 is SQVTM and CDR2 ANQGSEA. The CDR3 is 14 residues long. CDR3 nucleotide sequence: TGCAGCGGCGACTGTAACTCTGGGGCCAACGTCCTGACTTTC. This sequence encodes CSGDCNSGANVLTF.

V and J are TRBV5-4 and TRBJ2-1; 8 positions agree with TRBD1. This CDR3 has 13 amino acids. V dropped 4 bases and J dropped 10; count of bases not matched to a gene: 7. Germline CDR1 and CDR2: SGHNT and YYREEE (reference sequence). Here the CDR3 DNA reads TGTGCCAGCAGCATAGACAGGGGAGGCGAGCAGTTCTTC. Translated, it gives CASSIDRGGEQFF.

The chain carries TRBV9 and TRBJ2-1, with D possibly TRBD2 on 6 matching bases. CDR1 and CDR2 from the germline V gene are SGDLS and YYNGEE. V lost 0 bases and J 2 bases, leaving 9 bases between the germline ends. The CDR3 covers 15 residues. This chain's CDR3 is CASSVAGSPYNEQFF. The CDR3 DNA follows: TGTGCCAGCAGCGTAGCCGGGAGCCCCTACAATGAGCAGTTCTTC.

V is TRBV30 and J is TRBJ2-5, with TRBD2 as a possible D gene (6 bases). Looked up from germline, CDR1 is GTSNPN and CDR2 is SVGIG (reference sequence). The germline V and J ends were trimmed by 1 base and 4 bases, with 13 bases remaining between them. The CDR3 extends over 14 amino acids. The CDR3 sequence: CAWSAGVLPETQYF. The CDR3 DNA reads as TGTGCCTGGAGTGCGGGAGTCCTTCCAGAGACCCAGTACTTC.

This rearrangement joins TRBV5-1 to TRBJ2-1; TRBD2 might be the D (6 bases). The CDR3 length is 17 residues. The germline V gene has CDR1 SGHRS and CDR2 YFSETQ. V was cut by 1 base and J by 3 bases, with 17 bases left in between. CDR3 in amino acids: CASSLLVGGRGYNEQFF. For the CDR3, the DNA is TGCGCCAGCAGCTTGCTAGTCGGGGGACGAGGCTACAATGAGCAGTTCTTC.

The chain links TRBV4-2 to TRBJ2-2; D is perhaps TRBD2 (6 bases). The ends were cut back, 1 base at V and 4 bases at J, with 10 bases in the middle. Germline CDR1 reads LGHNA; CDR2 reads YNFKEQ. This CDR3 comprises 15 residues. The CDR3 DNA reads TGTGCCAGCAGCCAAGGGGGGGTAGGCACCGGGGAGCTGTTTTTT. Translating gives CASSQGGVGTGELFF.

This chain connects TRBV7-9 to TRBJ1-3; TRBD1 matches at 7 bases. This CDR3 has 18 residues. J gave up 4 bases and V 2 bases, and 14 bases lay outside the gene matches. Germline assignment: CDR1 SEHNR and CDR2 FQNEAQ (reference sequence). The CDR3 spells CASSLRGSLDRAGNTIYF. The DNA for the CDR3 is TGTGCCAGCAGCTTACGGGGGAGCCTAGACAGGGCCGGAAACACCATATATTTT. The full variable domain, with the rest looked up from reference TRBV7-9 and TRBJ1-3, is DTGVSQNPRHKITKRGQNVTFRCDPISEHNRLYWYRQTLGQGPEFLTYFQNEAQLEKSRLLSDRFSAERPKGSFSTLEIQRTEQGDSAMYLCASSLRGSLDRAGNTIYFGEGSWLTVV.

This clone came up a few times. The chain combines TRBV4-3 with TRBJ2-2, with a tentative D call TRBD2 (6 bases). V lost 0 bases and J 6 bases, leaving 11 bases between the germline ends. The CDR3 spans 15 residues. Germline lookup yields CDR1 LGHNA and CDR2 YSLEER. CDR3 nucleotide sequence: TGCGCCAGCAGCCAAGACCCGCTAGCGTCCGGGGAGCTGTTTTTT. As protein: CASSQDPLASGELFF.

The J gene is TRBJ2-1, the V gene TRBV6-5; D is unresolved. Looked up from germline, CDR1 is MNHEY and CDR2 is SVGAGI. CDR3 length: 13 residues. Trimming cost V 6 bases and J 8 bases, with 14 bases left between them. The CDR3 is CASRNPDSDEQFF. DNA for the CDR3: TGTGCCAGCAGGAACCCTGACTCTGATGAGCAGTTCTTC.

Concerning this clone itself: Germline is not matched at one junction end, which may reflect a read error. The V gene is TRBV30, the J gene TRBJ2-6; perhaps TRBD1 as D (5 bases). CDR1 and CDR2 (germline): GTSNPN, SVGIG (reference sequence). This CDR3 region has 13 residues. The CDR3, as DNA: TGTGCCTGGAGGTCCTCTGGGGCCAACGTCCTGACCTTC. The encoded protein is CAWRSSGANVLTF.

The V and J genes are TRBV11-3 and TRBJ1-1; perhaps TRBD1 as D (5 bases). V lost 7 bases to trimming and J lost 4 bases, with 10 bases between them. This CDR3 spans 12 amino acids. In germline, CDR1 is SGHNT, CDR2 YENEEA. CDR3 coding DNA: TGTGCCAGCAAAAGGGGCGGCACTGAAGCTTTCTTT. Its translation is CASKRGGTEAFF.

This chain joins TRBV7-8 and TRBJ1-3; D is possibly TRBD1 (6 bases). From germline, CDR1 is SGHVS and CDR2 FQNEAQ. The CDR3 runs to 17 residues. The ends were cut back, 5 bases at V and 2 bases at J, with 19 bases in the middle. CDR3 coding DNA: TGTGCCAGCAGCAATGCCCCGGGGGGGCGCGCTGGAAACACCATATATTTT. Translating gives CASSNAPGGRAGNTIYF.

The rearrangement joins TRBV30 to TRBJ2-7; 9 nucleotides agree with TRBD1. The CDR3 spans 11 residues. Germline assignment: CDR1 GTSNPN and CDR2 SVGIG (reference sequence). CDR3 protein: CGGGQGFLQYV. The CDR3 coding sequence is TGTGGGGGAGGACAGGGGTTTTTGCAGTACGTC.

This chain joins TRBV27 and TRBJ2-6; 8 bases agree with TRBD2. V was pared by 6 bases and J by 2 bases, with 3 bases of the junction left unmatched. The CDR3 extends over 15 amino acids. Germline V lookup: CDR1 MNHEY, CDR2 SMNVEV (reference sequence). The CDR3 sequence: CASSREGAGANVLTF. DNA for the CDR3: TGTGCCAGCAGCCGGGAGGGAGCTGGGGCCAACGTCCTGACTTTC.

V gene TRBV10-3 combines with J gene TRBJ1-5, with 7 bases identical to TRBD1. Germline assignment: CDR1 ENHRY and CDR2 SYGVKD. The CDR3 contains 15 residues. V lost 3 bases, J lost 1 base, and 3 bases stayed unmatched. CDR3 in amino acids: CAISEGRGSNQPQHF. Here the CDR3 DNA reads TGTGCCATCAGTGAAGGCAGGGGGAGCAATCAGCCCCAGCATTTT.

The genes are TRBV25-1 and TRBJ2-3, with TRBD1 matching over 8 bases. Germline V gene sequence: CDR1 MGHDK, CDR2 SYGVNS. The CDR3 totals 16 residues. Losses at the gene ends were 5 bases for V and 0 bases for J; bases not matched to a gene: 7. CDR3 loop: CASSPDRASSTDTQYF. The CDR3 coding sequence is TGTGCCAGCAGTCCGGACAGGGCTTCTAGCACAGATACGCAGTATTTT. The whole variable domain, filled in from reference TRBV25-1 and TRBJ2-3, reads EADIYQTPRYLVIGTGKKITLECSQTMGHDKMYWYQQDPGMELHLIHYSYGVNSTEKGDLSSESTVSRIRTEHFPLTLESARPSHTSQYLCASSPDRASSTDTQYFGPGTRLTVL.

The rearrangement uses TRBV27 and TRBJ1-2; TRBD1 agrees at 7 bases. V dropped 6 bases and J dropped 4; count of bases not matched to a gene: 17. Germline-derived CDR1 and CDR2 are MNHEY and SMNVEV (reference sequence). CDR3 length: 17 amino acids. The CDR3 loop is CASSPFPTGVLGYGYTF. CDR3 bases: TGTGCCAGCAGCCCTTTTCCCACAGGGGTGCTTGGCTATGGCTACACCTTC.

V is TRBV4-3 and J is TRBJ1-2, with a weak D call TRBD1 (5 bases). CDR3 size: 17 residues. Trimming stripped 4 bases from V and 4 bases from J, with 22 bases between. Per the germline V gene, CDR1 is LGHNA and CDR2 is YSLEER. Here the CDR3 reads CASSLSRRAQETYGYTF. The CDR3 nucleotides are TGCGCCAGCAGCCTATCTAGGAGAGCACAGGAGACCTATGGCTACACCTTC.

Worth noting for this clone: The sample carries other DNA sequences with the same CDR3. V usage is TRBV29-1 and J usage is TRBJ2-7; D is undetermined. The germline gives CDR1 SQVTM, CDR2 ANQGSEA. V lost 3 bases, J lost 1 base, and 4 bases lay in between. The CDR3 length is 11 residues. This CDR3 is CSVDSSYEQYF. The CDR3, as DNA: TGCAGCGTTGACAGTTCCTACGAGCAGTACTTC.